This TCR beta chain is from a study of beta chain features in type 1 diabetes. The wider study: All samples yielded around 99 million examined sorted cells. Whole-study results and caveats: Among patients with Type 1 diabetes, TCRB CDR3s were moderately but significantly shorter in every one of the four CD4+ subsets.

As to this clone: Its antigen is undetermined.

As every portion of the isolated RNA was reverse transcribed, the sequencing read expressed TCRB transcripts. There were approximately 3.7 million reads on average in the naive, central memory and regulatory T cell samples. Produced via immunoSEQ multiplex PCR; TCRdb's table is partial and in-frame only. The sample has 640,000 or so clones; around an eighth are singletons. The CDR3 has 19 amino acids. V was clipped by 5 bases and J by 10 bases, with 33 bases between them. Germline assignment: CDR1 SEHNR and CDR2 FQNEAQ (reference sequence). Input material: naive CD4+ T cells from blood. The chain joins TRBV7-9 to TRBJ2-1, with D tentatively TRBD2 (6 bases). The TCR comes from a man aged 18 to 30 with type 1 diabetes. The CDR3, as DNA: TGTGCCAGCAGCCCCGCGGGGCCAGGTCTCCCCCTGTTAAGAAGGGAGCAGTTCTTC. Its protein is CASSPAGPGLPLLRREQFF.